Below are 5 T cell receptor beta chains sequenced from a single sample in a study of blood T cell repertoires in COVID-19. The table came from immunoSEQ multiplex PCR; TCRdb's copy has only in-frame clones and leaves some out. The sample includes under 80,000 clones, 88% of them seen just once. The sequencing input was peripheral blood. Every receptor here comes from a human donor in a cohort sampled during active COVID-19.

The chain couples TRBV20-1 to TRBJ2-1; tentative D call: TRBD2 (6 bases). CDR3 length: 17 amino acids. V was pared by 3 bases and J by 10 bases, with 28 bases between. The V gene's germline CDR1 is DFQATT and CDR2 SNEGSKA (reference sequence). As DNA, the CDR3 is TGCAGTGCTAGTTTAATCTCTGGAAGGGGCTCTGCGGGGGAGCAGTTCTTC. Translated: CSASLISGRGSAGEQFF.

The chain has TRBV3-1 (or the pseudogene TRBV3-2) and TRBJ1-3; 7 bases agree with TRBD1. The CDR3 is 15 residues long. Germline V gene data show CDR1 as LGHDT and CDR2 as YNNKEL (reference sequence). Germline trimming cut 3 bases from V and 0 bases from J; bases unmatched to any gene: 2. The CDR3 DNA reads as TGTGCCAGCAGCCACCAGGGGGACTCTGGAAACACCATATATTTT. Encoded protein: CASSHQGDSGNTIYF.

This sequence joins TRBV24-1 and TRBJ2-1, with 10 bases aligning to TRBD2. The trim removed 9 bases at V and 2 bases at J, leaving 6 bases unmatched. The CDR3 spans 15 residues. From germline, CDR1 is KGHDR and CDR2 SFDVKD. The CDR3, as DNA: TGTGCCACCGGCTACCTAGCGGGGGCCTACAATGAGCAGTTCTTC. As protein: CATGYLAGAYNEQFF.

CDR3 in DNA: TGCGCCAGCAGCCAAGGACTAGCGGGAGGGTCTCGCAATGAGCAGTTCTTC. Translating gives CASSQGLAGGSRNEQFF. The chain has TRBV4-1 and TRBJ2-1, with 14 nucleotides matching TRBD2. V was pared by 1 base and J by 6 bases, with 5 bases of the junction left unmatched. CDR3 length: 17 amino acids. Germline CDR1 reads MGHRA; CDR2 reads YSYEKL.

In this sample, this clone turned up once. V is TRBV1 and J is TRBJ2-3; TRBD2, the table's D call, lacks a check against the DNA. TRBV1 has pseudogene status. CDR3 length equals 19 residues. The CDR3 region has the DNA TGCACCAGCAGCCAAGATCGGGGGGGTAGTATCCCTGACACAGATACGCAGTATTTT. As protein: CTSSQDRGGSIPDTDTQYF.